The count of the clone carrying this T cell receptor (beta chain) is one. Its antigen is not identified. Other nucleotide sequences from this sample produce the same CDR3. This specimen belongs to a study of OX40 agonist ivuxolimab in advanced cancers. Repertoires were generated with immunoSEQ multiplex PCR, while TCRdb's copy carries only in-frame clones and drops some. The table records around 66,000 clones, 75% to 90% of them present only once. Findings and caveats of the study: By week 6 at 0.1 to 3.0 mg/kg, blood CD4+ and CD8+ T cells had expanded clonally.

This TCR was sampled from an adult with an advanced solid tumor such as melanoma, head and neck, liver or kidney cancer. The source material was CD4+ or CD8+ T cells sorted from blood, sampled in a trial of the OX40 agonist ivuxolimab.

This CDR3 is CASSLGGSSYNSPLHF. The CDR3 bases are TGTGCCAGCAGCTTAGGCGGTAGCTCCTATAATTCACCCCTCCACTTT. V is TRBV7-2 and J is TRBJ1-6; no reliable D call. V lost 1 base to trimming and J lost 0 bases, with 7 bases between them. The CDR3 spans 16 residues. Germline assignment: CDR1 SGHTA and CDR2 FQGNSA.